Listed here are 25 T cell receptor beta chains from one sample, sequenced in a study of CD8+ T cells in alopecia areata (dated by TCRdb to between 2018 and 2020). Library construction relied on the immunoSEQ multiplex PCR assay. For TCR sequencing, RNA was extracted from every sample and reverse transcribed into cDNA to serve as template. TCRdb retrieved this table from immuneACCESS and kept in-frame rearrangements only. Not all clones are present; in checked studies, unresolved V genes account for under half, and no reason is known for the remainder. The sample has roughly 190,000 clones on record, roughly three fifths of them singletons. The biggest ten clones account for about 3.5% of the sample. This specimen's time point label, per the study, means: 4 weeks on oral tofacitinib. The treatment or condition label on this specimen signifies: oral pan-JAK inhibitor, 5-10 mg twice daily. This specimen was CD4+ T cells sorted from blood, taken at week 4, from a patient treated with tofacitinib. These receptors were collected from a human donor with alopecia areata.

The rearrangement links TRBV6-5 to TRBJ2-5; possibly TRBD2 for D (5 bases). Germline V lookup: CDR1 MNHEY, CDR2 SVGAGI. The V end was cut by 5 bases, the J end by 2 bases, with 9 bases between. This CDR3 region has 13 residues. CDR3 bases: TGTGCCAGCAGTCCTCCGGGACAAGAGACCCAGTACTTC. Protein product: CASSPPGQETQYF.

CDR3 sequence reads: CASSQGGGRSGEKLFF. CDR3 nucleotide sequence: TGCGCCAGCAGCCAAGGAGGCGGACGGTCTGGTGAAAAACTGTTTTTT. The V and J genes are TRBV4-3 and TRBJ1-4; D is unresolved. The CDR3 is 16 amino acids. CDR1 LGHNA and CDR2 YSLEER come from the germline V gene. The germline V and J ends were trimmed by 1 base and 7 bases, with 16 bases remaining between them.

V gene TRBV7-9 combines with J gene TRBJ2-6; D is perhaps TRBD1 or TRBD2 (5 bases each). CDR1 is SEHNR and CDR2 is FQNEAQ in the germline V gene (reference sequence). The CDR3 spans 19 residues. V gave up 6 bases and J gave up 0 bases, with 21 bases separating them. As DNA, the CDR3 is TGTGCCAGCAGTTCACACCGGCCGGGACGGAACTCTGGGGCCAACGTCCTGACTTTC. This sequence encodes CASSSHRPGRNSGANVLTF. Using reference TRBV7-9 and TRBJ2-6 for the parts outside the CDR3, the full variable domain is DTGVSQNPRHKITKRGQNVTFRCDPISEHNRLYWYRQTLGQGPEFLTYFQNEAQLEKSRLLSDRFSAERPKGSFSTLEIQRTEQGDSAMYLCASSSHRPGRNSGANVLTFGAGSRLTVL.

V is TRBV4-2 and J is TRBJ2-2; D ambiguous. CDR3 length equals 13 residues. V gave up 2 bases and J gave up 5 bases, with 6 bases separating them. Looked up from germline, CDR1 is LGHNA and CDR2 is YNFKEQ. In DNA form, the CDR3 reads TGTGCCAGCAGCCAAATTCAGACCGGGGAGCTGTTTTTT. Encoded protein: CASSQIQTGELFF.

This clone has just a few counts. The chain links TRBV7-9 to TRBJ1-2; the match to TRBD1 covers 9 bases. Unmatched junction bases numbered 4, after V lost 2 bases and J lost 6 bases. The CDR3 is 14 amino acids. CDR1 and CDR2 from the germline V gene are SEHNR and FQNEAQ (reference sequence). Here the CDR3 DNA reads TGTGCCAGCAGCTTAAACAGGGGGCCCCATGGCTACACCTTC. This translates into CASSLNRGPHGYTF.

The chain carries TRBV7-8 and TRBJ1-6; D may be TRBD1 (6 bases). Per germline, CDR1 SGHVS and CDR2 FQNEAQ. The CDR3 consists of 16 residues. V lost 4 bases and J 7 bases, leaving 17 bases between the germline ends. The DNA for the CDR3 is TGTGCCAGCAGCTCCTACAGGGTAATCCGCAATTCACCCCTCCACTTT. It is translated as CASSSYRVIRNSPLHF.

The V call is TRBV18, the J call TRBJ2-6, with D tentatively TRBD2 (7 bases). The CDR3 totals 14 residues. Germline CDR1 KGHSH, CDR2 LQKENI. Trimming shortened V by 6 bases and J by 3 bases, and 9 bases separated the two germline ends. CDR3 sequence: CASSGGRGANVLTF. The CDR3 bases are TGTGCCAGCTCGGGGGGGCGTGGGGCCAACGTCCTGACTTTC.

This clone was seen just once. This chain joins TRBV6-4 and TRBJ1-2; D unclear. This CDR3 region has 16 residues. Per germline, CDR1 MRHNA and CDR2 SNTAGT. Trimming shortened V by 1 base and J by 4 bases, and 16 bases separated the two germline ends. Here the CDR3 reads CASSDYPVPDFYGYTF. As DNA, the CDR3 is TGTGCCAGCAGTGACTATCCGGTCCCCGATTTCTATGGCTACACCTTC.

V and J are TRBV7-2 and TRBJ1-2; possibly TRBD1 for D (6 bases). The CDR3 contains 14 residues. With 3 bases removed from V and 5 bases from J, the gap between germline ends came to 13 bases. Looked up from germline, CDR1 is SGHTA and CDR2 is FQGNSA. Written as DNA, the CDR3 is TGTGCCAGCAGCTTGAAGGGGGTACATTATGGCTACACCTTC. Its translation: CASSLKGVHYGYTF.

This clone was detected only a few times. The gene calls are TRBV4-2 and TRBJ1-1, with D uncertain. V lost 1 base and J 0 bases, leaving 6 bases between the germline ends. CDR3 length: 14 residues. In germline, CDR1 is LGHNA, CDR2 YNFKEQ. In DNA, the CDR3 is TGTGCCAGCAGCCAAGCTGGGCTGAACACTGAAGCTTTCTTT. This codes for CASSQAGLNTEAFF.

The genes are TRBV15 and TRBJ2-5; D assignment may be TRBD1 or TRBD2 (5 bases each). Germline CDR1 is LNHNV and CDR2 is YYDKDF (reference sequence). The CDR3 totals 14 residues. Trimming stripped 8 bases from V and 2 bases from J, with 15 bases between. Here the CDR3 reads CATSDPGRQETQYF. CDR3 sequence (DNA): TGTGCCACCTCCGACCCAGGGAGACAAGAGACCCAGTACTTC.

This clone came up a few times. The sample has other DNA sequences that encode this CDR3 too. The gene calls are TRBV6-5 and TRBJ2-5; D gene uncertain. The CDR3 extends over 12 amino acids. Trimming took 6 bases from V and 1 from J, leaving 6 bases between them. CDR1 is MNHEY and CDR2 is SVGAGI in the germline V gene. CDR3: CASSRPQETQYF. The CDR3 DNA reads TGTGCCAGCAGCCGACCCCAAGAGACCCAGTACTTC.

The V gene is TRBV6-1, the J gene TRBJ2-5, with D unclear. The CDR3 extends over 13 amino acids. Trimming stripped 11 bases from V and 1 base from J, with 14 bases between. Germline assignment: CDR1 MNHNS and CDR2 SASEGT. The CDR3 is CALQGSGQETQYF. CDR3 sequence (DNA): TGTGCCCTCCAAGGGTCAGGCCAAGAGACCCAGTACTTC.

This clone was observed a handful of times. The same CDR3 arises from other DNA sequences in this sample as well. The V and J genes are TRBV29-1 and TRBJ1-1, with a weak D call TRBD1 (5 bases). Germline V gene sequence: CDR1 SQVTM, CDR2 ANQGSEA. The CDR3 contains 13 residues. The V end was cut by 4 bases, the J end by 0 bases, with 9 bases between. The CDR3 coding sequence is TGCAGCGTTGTGGGACGGTTGAACACTGAAGCTTTCTTT. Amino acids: CSVVGRLNTEAFF.

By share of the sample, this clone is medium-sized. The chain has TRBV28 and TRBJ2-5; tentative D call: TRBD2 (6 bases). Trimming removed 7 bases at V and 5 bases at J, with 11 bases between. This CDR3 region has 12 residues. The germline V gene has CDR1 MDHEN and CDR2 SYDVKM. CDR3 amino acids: CASNEGRETQYF. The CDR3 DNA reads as TGTGCCAGCAACGAGGGGAGGGAGACCCAGTACTTC.

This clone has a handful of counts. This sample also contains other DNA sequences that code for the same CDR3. The CDR3 here is CSVAGNQETQYF. The DNA of the CDR3 is TGCAGCGTCGCTGGAAACCAAGAGACCCAGTACTTC. The chain employs TRBV29-1 and TRBJ2-5; D ambiguous. Germline V CDR1 and CDR2: SQVTM, ANQGSEA. This CDR3 is 12 amino acids long. The V end was cut by 6 bases, the J end by 0 bases, with 8 bases between.

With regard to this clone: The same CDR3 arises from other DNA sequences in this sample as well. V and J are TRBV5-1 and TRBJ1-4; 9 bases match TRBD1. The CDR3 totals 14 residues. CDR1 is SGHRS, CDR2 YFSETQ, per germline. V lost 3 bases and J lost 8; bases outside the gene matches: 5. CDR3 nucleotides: TGCGCCAGCAGCTCGGGACAGGGAAGGGAAAAACTGTTTTTT. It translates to CASSSGQGREKLFF.

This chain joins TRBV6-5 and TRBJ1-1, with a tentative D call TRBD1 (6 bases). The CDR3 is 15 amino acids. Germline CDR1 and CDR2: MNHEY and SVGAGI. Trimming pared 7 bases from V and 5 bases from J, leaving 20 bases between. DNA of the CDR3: TGTGCCAGCAACCCCCCCGGGGGCGTACAGACTGAAGCTTTCTTT. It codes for CASNPPGGVQTEAFF.

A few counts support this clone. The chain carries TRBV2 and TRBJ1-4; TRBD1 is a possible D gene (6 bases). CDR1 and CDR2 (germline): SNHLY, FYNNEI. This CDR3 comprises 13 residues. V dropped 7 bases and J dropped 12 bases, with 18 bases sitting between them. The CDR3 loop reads CASTKRTDGELFF. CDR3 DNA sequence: TGTGCCAGCACCAAGCGGACAGATGGGGAACTGTTTTTT.

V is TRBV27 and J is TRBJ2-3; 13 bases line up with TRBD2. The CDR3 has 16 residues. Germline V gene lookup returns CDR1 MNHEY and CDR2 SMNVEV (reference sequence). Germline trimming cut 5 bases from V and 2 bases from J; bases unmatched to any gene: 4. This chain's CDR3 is CASSTGLAGDTDTQYF. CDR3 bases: TGTGCCAGCAGTACTGGACTAGCGGGGGACACAGATACGCAGTATTTT.

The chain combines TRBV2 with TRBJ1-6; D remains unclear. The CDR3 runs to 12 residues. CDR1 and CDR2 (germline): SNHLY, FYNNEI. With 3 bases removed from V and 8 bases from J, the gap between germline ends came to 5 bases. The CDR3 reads CASSDTYSPLHF. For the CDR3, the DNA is TGTGCCAGCAGTGATACCTATTCACCCCTCCACTTT.

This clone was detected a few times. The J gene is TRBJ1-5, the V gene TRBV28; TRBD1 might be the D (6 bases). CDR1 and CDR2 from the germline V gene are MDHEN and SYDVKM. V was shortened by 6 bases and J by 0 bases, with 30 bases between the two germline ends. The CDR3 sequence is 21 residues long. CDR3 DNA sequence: TGTGCCAGCAGGAGGGGCAGAGGACAGAAACTTCCTGGCCCTAGCAATCAGCCCCAGCATTTT. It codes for CASRRGRGQKLPGPSNQPQHF.

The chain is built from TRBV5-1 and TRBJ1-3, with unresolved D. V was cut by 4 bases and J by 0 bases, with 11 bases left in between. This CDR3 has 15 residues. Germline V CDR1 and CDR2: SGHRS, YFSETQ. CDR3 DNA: TGCGCCAGCAGCCGGCGAGGGTTCTCTGGAAACACCATATATTTT. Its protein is CASSRRGFSGNTIYF.

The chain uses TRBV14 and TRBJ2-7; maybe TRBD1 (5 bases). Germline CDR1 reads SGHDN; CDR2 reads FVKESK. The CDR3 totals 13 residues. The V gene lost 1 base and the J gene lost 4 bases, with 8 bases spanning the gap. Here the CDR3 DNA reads TGTGCCAGCAGCCAAGTCGACAGATACGAGCAGTACTTC. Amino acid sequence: CASSQVDRYEQYF.

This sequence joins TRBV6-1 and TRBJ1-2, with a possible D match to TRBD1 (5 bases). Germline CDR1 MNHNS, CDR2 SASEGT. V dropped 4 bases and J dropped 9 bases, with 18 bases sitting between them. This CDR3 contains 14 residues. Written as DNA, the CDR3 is TGTGCCAGCAGTGTCAACGCCGGGGACTCTAGCTACACCTTC. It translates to CASSVNAGDSSYTF.